The 18 T cell receptor beta chains in this list originate from one sample, sequenced in a study of blood T cell repertoires in COVID-19. Repertoires were generated with immunoSEQ multiplex PCR, while TCRdb's copy carries only in-frame clones and drops some. This table holds fewer than 300,000 clones, more than 80% found once. Sequences were obtained from PBMCs or T cells enriched from blood (not recorded which). Receptor source: a woman in her twenties or thirties who had recovered from COVID-19.

The chain uses TRBV5-1 and TRBJ2-5, with no clear D. V was cut by 2 bases and J by 4 bases, with 18 bases left in between. The CDR3 loop spans 16 amino acids. Germline V gene lookup returns CDR1 SGHRS and CDR2 YFSETQ. The CDR3 here is CASSFVGRGRGETQYF. The CDR3 DNA reads as TGCGCCAGCAGCTTCGTAGGTCGAGGCCGAGGAGAGACCCAGTACTTC.

V and J are TRBV3-1 (or the pseudogene TRBV3-2) and TRBJ2-1; TRBD2 matches 10 bases. The CDR3 length is 17 residues. Germline values: CDR1 LGHDT, CDR2 YNNKEL (reference sequence). Trimming at V came to 2 bases and at J to 5 bases, leaving 9 bases not matched to a gene. Here the CDR3 DNA reads TGTGCCAGCAGCCAAAGGCTCCTACTAGCGGGAAACAATGAGCAGTTCTTC. Its protein product is CASSQRLLLAGNNEQFF.

V gene TRBV19 combines with J gene TRBJ2-3; TRBD2 matches 11 bases. In germline, CDR1 is LNHDA, CDR2 SQIVND (reference sequence). Trimming removed 2 bases from V and 4 bases from J; junction bases left unmatched: 2. The CDR3 is 15 amino acids. The CDR3 DNA is TGTGCCAGTAGTATATTAGCGGGAGGGCCAGATACGCAGTATTTT. Residues: CASSILAGGPDTQYF.

V gene TRBV19 combines with J gene TRBJ1-5; D remains ambiguous. The CDR3 has 15 amino acids. Germline values: CDR1 LNHDA, CDR2 SQIVND (reference sequence). Trimming left V 7 bases short and J 0 bases short, with 13 bases between. The CDR3 spells CASTRQVNSNQPQHF. The CDR3 nucleotides are TGTGCCAGTACCCGGCAGGTGAATAGCAATCAGCCCCAGCATTTT.

The genes are TRBV13 and TRBJ2-1; the match to TRBD2 covers 9 bases. The V segment lost 5 bases and the J segment 10 bases; nucleotides outside the gene matches: 27. Germline V gene lookup returns CDR1 PRHDT and CDR2 FYEKMQ (reference sequence). The length of the CDR3 is 20 residues. CDR3 sequence reads: CASSPWAGEAAKREAGEQFF. The CDR3 DNA reads as TGTGCCAGCAGCCCCTGGGCGGGGGAGGCTGCAAAGCGGGAGGCCGGAGAGCAGTTCTTC.

The genes are TRBV2 and TRBJ2-7, with 12 nucleotides matching TRBD2. Trimming removed 10 bases from V and 0 bases from J; junction bases left unmatched: 1. This CDR3 has 13 amino acids. The V gene's germline CDR1 is SNHLY and CDR2 FYNNEI. The DNA of the CDR3 is TGTGCCACACTAGCGGGAGGCTCCTACGAGCAGTACTTC. It translates to CATLAGGSYEQYF.

The chain employs TRBV18 and TRBJ1-4; D remains unclear. The germline V gene encodes CDR1 KGHSH and CDR2 LQKENI. Trimming took 3 bases from V and 0 from J, leaving 8 bases between them. This CDR3 region has 15 residues. CDR3 bases: TGTGCCAGCTCACCTCAAGCGGCAACTAATGAAAAACTGTTTTTT. It translates to CASSPQAATNEKLFF. The variable domain in full, with the rest retrieved from reference TRBV18 and TRBJ1-4, is NAGVMQNPRHLVRRRGQEARLRCSPMKGHSHVYWYRQLPEEGLKFMVYLQKENIIDESGMPKERFSAEFPKEGPSILRIQQVVRGDSAAYFCASSPQAATNEKLFFGSGTQLSVL.

As to this clone: The DNA is omitted, as the CDR3 cannot be located on it reliably, and the CDR3 follows TCRdb's listing. The chain recombines TRBV7-8 with TRBJ2-7; TRBD2, the table's D call, lacks a check against the DNA. The CDR3 adds up to 19 amino acids, both ends counted. Germline assignment: CDR1 SGHVS and CDR2 FQNEAQ. CDR3 sequence reads: CASSLIVGWASGSNYEQYF.

The genes are TRBV27 and TRBJ2-7, with 10 bases lining up with TRBD1. This CDR3 has 14 amino acids. The junction had 5 bases not matched to a gene; V was cut back by 5 bases and J by 4 bases. Germline V CDR1 and CDR2: MNHEY, SMNVEV (reference sequence). Here the CDR3 DNA reads TGTGCCAGCAGTATAGGACAGGGGGTGTACGAGCAGTACTTC. Protein: CASSIGQGVYEQYF.

The gene calls are TRBV7-6 and TRBJ2-1; TRBD2 matches at 12 bases. This CDR3 has 15 amino acids. V lost 5 bases, J lost 13 bases, and 12 bases stayed unmatched. Germline V gene lookup returns CDR1 SGHVS and CDR2 FNYEAQ. This chain's CDR3 is CASSLSPTSGRPQFF. As DNA, the CDR3 is TGTGCCAGCAGCCTATCCCCGACTAGCGGGAGACCACAGTTCTTC.

The rearrangement links TRBV29-1 to TRBJ2-2, with TRBD2 identical over 7 bases. CDR1 SQVTM and CDR2 ANQGSEA come from the germline V gene. V trimming: 6 bases; J trimming: 4 bases; junction bases outside the gene matches: 5. The CDR3 length is 13 residues. The CDR3, as DNA: TGCAGCGTGTCCTGGGGGGGCACCGGGGAGCTGTTTTTT. It translates to CSVSWGGTGELFF.

The chain is built from TRBV19 and TRBJ1-6, with D maybe TRBD1 (6 bases). V was clipped by 7 bases and J by 14 bases, with 15 bases between them. Germline V CDR1 and CDR2: LNHDA, SQIVND (reference sequence). The CDR3 is 12 residues long. The CDR3 protein is CASTATGGTLHF. CDR3 sequence (DNA): TGTGCCAGTACCGCGACAGGCGGTACCCTCCACTTT.

The rearrangement links TRBV27 to TRBJ1-5, with 9 bases lining up with TRBD1. Germline V lookup: CDR1 MNHEY, CDR2 SMNVEV (reference sequence). CDR3 size: 17 residues. Trimming at V came to 6 bases and at J to 6 bases, leaving 15 bases not matched to a gene. CDR3 sequence reads: CASSRSPGTGPSQPQHF. Here the CDR3 DNA reads TGTGCCAGCAGCAGGAGCCCCGGGACAGGGCCTTCTCAGCCCCAGCATTTT.

V gene TRBV2 combines with J gene TRBJ2-1, with 8 bases matching TRBD2. CDR1 and CDR2 from the germline V gene are SNHLY and FYNNEI. The CDR3 is made up of 16 amino acids. Trimming at V came to 3 bases and at J to 2 bases, leaving 6 bases not matched to a gene. This chain's CDR3 is CASSDRFGRAYNEQFF. The DNA for the CDR3 is TGTGCCAGCAGTGATCGATTCGGGAGGGCCTACAATGAGCAGTTCTTC.

The chain employs TRBV7-9 and TRBJ1-4; 7 nucleotides match TRBD1. The CDR3 covers 17 residues. Germline V gene lookup returns CDR1 SEHNR and CDR2 FQNEAQ (reference sequence). Trimming took 4 bases from V and 4 from J; bases not matched to a gene: 12. The CDR3 nucleotides read TGTGCCAGCAGCTCAGGGGGGTCGGGACGGCTTAATGAAAAACTGTTTTTT. Encoded protein: CASSSGGSGRLNEKLFF.

The V and J genes are TRBV6-2 or TRBV6-3 and TRBJ2-7; TRBD2 matches at 10 bases. Germline V gene data show CDR1 as MNHEY and CDR2 as SVGEGT. V trimming: 2 bases; J trimming: 2 bases; junction bases outside the gene matches: 3. CDR3 size: 15 residues. The CDR3 sequence: CASSYPSGSAYEQYF. The CDR3 DNA is TGTGCCAGCAGTTACCCTAGCGGGAGTGCCTACGAGCAGTACTTC.

This chain joins TRBV7-9 and TRBJ2-2, with D possibly matching TRBD1 (6 bases). Trimming stripped 4 bases from V and 0 bases from J, with 15 bases between. CDR3 length equals 17 residues. The germline gives CDR1 SEHNR, CDR2 FQNEAQ (reference sequence). CDR3 amino acids: CASSSRRQAANTGELFF. CDR3 nucleotides: TGTGCCAGCAGCTCACGAAGACAGGCCGCGAACACCGGGGAGCTGTTTTTT.

This chain connects TRBV24-1 to TRBJ1-2, with TRBD1 matching over 7 bases. CDR3 length: 14 amino acids. Germline values: CDR1 KGHDR, CDR2 SFDVKD. With 4 bases clipped from V and 7 bases from J, the junction kept 8 bases outside the gene matches. CDR3 bases: TGTGCCACCAGTGAGCAGGGACAGATAGGTGGCTACACCTTC. Its translation is CATSEQGQIGGYTF.